The source of this T cell receptor (beta chain) is a study of shared clonotypes between healthy human individuals. The overall study: The plates for each donor numbered three CD4 naive, three CD4 memory, two CD8 naive and one CD8 memory.

Per the germline V gene, CDR1 is SGHRS and CDR2 is YFSETQ. With V trimmed by 4 bases and J by 0 bases, 8 bases remained unmatched. CDR3 size: 16 residues. The data were produced by immunoSEQ multiplex PCR, yet TCRdb's version contains in-frame clones alone and is incomplete. The top ten clones hold 0.1% to 0.15% of a sample with around 2.1 million clones, more than 90% of them seen once. Sequencing input: naive CD4+ T cells sorted from blood. Subset given: CD45RA+ positively selected. The chain recombines TRBV5-1 with TRBJ2-3; 7 bases agree with TRBD2. This clonotype originated in a man in his late teens or twenties in good health. CDR3: CASSAPSGASTDTQYF. In nucleotides, the CDR3 is TGCGCCAGCAGCGCCCCTAGCGGAGCTAGCACAGATACGCAGTATTTT.